This T cell receptor beta chain emerged from a study of blood T cell repertoires in COVID-19. Across the study: COVID-19 samples collected from the United States, Italy and Spain covered acute and convalescent phases. T cells, B-cell-depleted T cells, or PBMCs supplied cDNA or gDNA.

The CDR3 sequence is 18 residues long. J was trimmed by 1 base and V by 2 bases; bases with no gene match: 9. The germline gives CDR1 SGHRS, CDR2 YFSETQ. Per the authors' pipeline: The authors estimated nucleated cell counts from reference gene primer amplification. Clones were read by immunoSEQ multiplex PCR, and TCRdb kept only the in-frame ones, dropping some. That table is the source of V, J and clone size, and D and trimming were worked out from the DNA. The sample carries about 140,000 clones, 87% recorded once. This receptor was taken from a woman between 45 and 60 years old with acute or convalescent COVID-19. The sequencing sample was made of peripheral blood. This rearrangement joins TRBV5-1 to TRBJ2-3; 11 bases fit TRBD2. CDR3 sequence (DNA): TGCGCCAGCAGCTTAGGGCTAGCGGGAGGAGGTGGCACAGATACGCAGTATTTT. It specifies CASSLGLAGGGGTDTQYF.